Each of the 3 T cell receptor beta chains below was sequenced from the same sample in a study of immune cell composition in non-small cell lung cancer. Method: immunoSEQ multiplex PCR; TCRdb's copy keeps in-frame clones and lacks some. This table has about 2,500 clones, roughly 80% appearing once. Sample: lung tumor tissue. Receptor source: a human donor with non-small cell lung cancer.

The J gene is TRBJ2-5, the V gene TRBV5-6; TRBD1 is a possible D gene (5 bases). Germline V CDR1 and CDR2: SGHDT, YYEEEE. Between the trimmed V and J ends, which lost 1 base and 2 bases, there was a span of 9 bases. CDR3 size: 14 residues. CDR3 amino acids: CASSLKGLQETQYF. CDR3 nucleotide sequence: TGTGCCAGCAGCTTGAAGGGGTTACAAGAGACCCAGTACTTC.

This clone was seen a single time. This chain joins TRBV6-1 and TRBJ2-3, with TRBD2 matching over 9 bases. Germline V CDR1 and CDR2: MNHNS, SASEGT. The junction had 5 bases not matched to a gene; V was cut back by 2 bases and J by 5 bases. This CDR3 comprises 15 residues. This chain's CDR3 is CASSEYGAGGDTQYF. CDR3 DNA sequence: TGTGCCAGCAGTGAATATGGAGCGGGAGGAGATACGCAGTATTTT.

CDR3 in DNA: TGTGCCAGCAGTTTGATGGAGGGAGATACGCAGTATTTT. Protein product: CASSLMEGDTQYF. This chain uses TRBV27 with TRBJ2-3; the D gene is possibly TRBD2 (6 bases). Trimming pared 3 bases from V and 5 bases from J, leaving 9 bases between. The germline V gene encodes CDR1 MNHEY and CDR2 SMNVEV (reference sequence). This CDR3 contains 13 residues.